The sequence of this T cell receptor (beta chain) was determined in a study of T cell responses to AZD1222 COVID-19 vaccine. The ends lost 1 base at V and 0 bases at J; junction bases unmatched: 11. Germline V lookup: CDR1 MGHRA, CDR2 YSYEKL. This CDR3 has 18 amino acids. Using immunoSEQ multiplex PCR, the repertoire was profiled, and TCRdb retains in-frame clones only, with some absent. This table has approximately 60,000 clones, 80% to 85% appearing once. Material: peripheral blood, obtained on day 0 of AZD1222 vaccination. The chain is built from TRBV4-1 and TRBJ2-7; 8 nucleotides agree with TRBD1. The sequence was collected from an adult in good health. The CDR3, as DNA: TGCGCCAGCAGCCAAGCCCCCCCAGGGACAGGTAACTCCTACGAGCAGTACTTC. Translation gives CASSQAPPGTGNSYEQYF.